The 12 T cell receptor beta chains presented below share a single source sample, sequenced in a study of T cell responses to AZD1222 COVID-19 vaccine. Only in-frame clones appear in the TCRdb table, and some are missing; sequencing was by immunoSEQ multiplex PCR. The table includes over 150,000 clones, less than 90% detected once. Sequenced here: peripheral blood, sampled on day 0 of AZD1222 vaccination. The receptor set was obtained from an adult in good health.

The CDR3 DNA reads TGCGCCAGCGTAATCCCGGGTTTGTATAATTCACCCCTCCACTTT. Translating gives CASVIPGLYNSPLHF. V is TRBV23-1 and J is TRBJ1-6; no definite D call. TRBV23-1 is reported as an ORF; its role is uncertain. This CDR3 comprises 15 residues. The V and J ends lost 8 bases and 4 bases respectively, with 15 bases between them.

The CDR3 nucleotides are TGTGCCAGCAGTGAAAGTACGAGGACAGGGGAGCTGTTTTTT. It yields the protein CASSESTRTGELFF. The chain joins TRBV6-1 to TRBJ2-2; D is perhaps TRBD1 (5 bases). This CDR3 contains 14 residues. Trimming shortened V by 2 bases and J by 8 bases, and 12 bases separated the two germline ends. From germline, CDR1 is MNHNS and CDR2 SASEGT.

This clone was found a few times. The chain combines TRBV7-2 with TRBJ2-5; the match to TRBD2 covers 8 bases. V trimming: 4 bases; J trimming: 6 bases; junction bases outside the gene matches: 4. The CDR3 spans 13 residues. The germline CDR1 and CDR2 sequences are SGHTA and FQGNSA. The CDR3 region is CASSSGLEKTQYF. The CDR3 nucleotides read TGTGCCAGCAGCTCGGGACTAGAAAAGACCCAGTACTTC.

V gene TRBV6-5 combines with J gene TRBJ1-3; D possibly corresponds to TRBD1 (5 bases). CDR1 is MNHEY, CDR2 SVGAGI, per germline. The CDR3 sequence is 15 residues long. V was shortened by 6 bases and J by 4 bases, with 16 bases between the two germline ends. The CDR3 reads CASRRVGGAGNTIYF. The DNA for the CDR3 is TGTGCCAGCAGACGCGTCGGGGGAGCAGGAAACACCATATATTTT.

This chain uses TRBV6-5 with TRBJ1-1, with unresolved D. Germline lookup yields CDR1 MNHEY and CDR2 SVGAGI. The CDR3 is 13 amino acids. Trimming took 6 bases from V and 4 from J, leaving 12 bases between them. CDR3 in amino acids: CASRPGGSTEAFF. DNA for the CDR3: TGTGCCAGCAGACCCGGTGGGAGCACTGAAGCTTTCTTT.

The chain carries TRBV9 and TRBJ2-7; D tentatively fits TRBD1 or TRBD2 (5 bases each). The germline V gene has CDR1 SGDLS and CDR2 YYNGEE. The CDR3 extends over 15 amino acids. With 0 bases removed from V and 2 bases from J, the gap between germline ends came to 12 bases. CDR3 amino acids: CASSVASGLPYEQYF. The CDR3 region has the DNA TGTGCCAGCAGCGTAGCGTCGGGGCTTCCCTACGAGCAGTACTTC.

J is TRBJ1-2 and V is TRBV15; tentatively, D is TRBD1 (5 bases). Trimming left V 0 bases short and J 4 bases short, with 12 bases between. This CDR3 has 15 residues. CDR1 and CDR2 (germline): LNHNV, YYDKDF (reference sequence). The CDR3 region has the DNA TGTGCCACCAGCAGAGAGGGGGGATTCGGCTATGGCTACACCTTC. Its translation: CATSREGGFGYGYTF.

This clone was picked up a small number of times. The gene calls are TRBV5-4 and TRBJ2-3; 7 nucleotides align to TRBD2. The V segment lost 0 bases and the J segment 6 bases; nucleotides outside the gene matches: 1. The germline V gene encodes CDR1 SGHNT and CDR2 YYREEE (reference sequence). CDR3 length: 13 amino acids. The CDR3 DNA reads TGTGCCAGCAGCTTGGCCGGGGGGGATACGCAGTATTTT. Protein: CASSLAGGDTQYF. Together with reference TRBV5-4 and TRBJ2-3, the CDR3 gives the full variable domain: ETGVTQSPTHLIKTRGQQVTLRCSSQSGHNTVSWYQQALGQGPQFIFQYYREEENGRGNFPPRFSGLQFPNYSSELNVNALELDDSALYLCASSLAGGDTQYFGPGTRLTVL.

J is TRBJ2-2 and V is TRBV5-8; D might be TRBD1 or TRBD2, each matching 5 bases. CDR3 length: 16 residues. The germline V gene has CDR1 SGHTS and CDR2 YDEGEE. Trimming pared 4 bases from V and 0 bases from J, leaving 13 bases between. The CDR3 sequence: CASSKPGRTNTGELFF. The DNA for the CDR3 is TGTGCCAGCAGCAAACCGGGACGGACGAACACCGGGGAGCTGTTTTTT. Variable domain in full (rest from reference TRBV5-8 and TRBJ2-2): EAGVTQSPTHLIKTRGQQATLRCSPISGHTSVYWYQQALGLGLQFLLWYDEGEERNRGNFPPRFSGRQFPNYSSELNVNALELEDSALYLCASSKPGRTNTGELFFGEGSRLTVL.

CDR3 amino acids: CASSPSGAGNEKLFF. The CDR3 DNA follows: TGCGCCAGCAGCCCCTCTGGGGCTGGTAATGAAAAACTGTTTTTT. The chain is built from TRBV4-3 and TRBJ1-4; a weak D match, TRBD1 (5 bases). CDR3 size: 15 residues. Germline V gene lookup returns CDR1 LGHNA and CDR2 YSLEER. V lost 4 bases to trimming and J lost 4 bases, with 13 bases between them.

CDR3 DNA: TGTGCCAGCAGCTTTAGCGGGGCACAAGAGACCCAGTACTTC. It codes for CASSFSGAQETQYF. The V and J genes are TRBV7-2 and TRBJ2-5, with TRBD2 matching 8 bases. J lost 2 bases, V lost 3 bases, and 2 bases had no gene match. This CDR3 has 14 amino acids. CDR1 SGHTA and CDR2 FQGNSA come from the germline V gene. Full variable domain (missing parts from reference TRBV7-2 and TRBJ2-5): GAGVSQSPSNKVTEKGKDVELRCDPISGHTALYWYRQSLGQGLEFLIYFQGNSAPDKSGLPSDRFSAERTGGSVSTLTIQRTQQEDSAVYLCASSFSGAQETQYFGPGTRLLVL.

The rearrangement links TRBV7-8 to TRBJ2-7; TRBD2 is a possible D gene (6 bases). V lost 3 bases and J 3 bases, leaving 12 bases between the germline ends. Germline V gives CDR1 SGHVS, CDR2 FQNEAQ. CDR3 length: 14 residues. DNA for the CDR3: TGTGCCAGCAGCTTGGCCGGGACTTTCTACGAGCAGTACTTC. It encodes CASSLAGTFYEQYF.